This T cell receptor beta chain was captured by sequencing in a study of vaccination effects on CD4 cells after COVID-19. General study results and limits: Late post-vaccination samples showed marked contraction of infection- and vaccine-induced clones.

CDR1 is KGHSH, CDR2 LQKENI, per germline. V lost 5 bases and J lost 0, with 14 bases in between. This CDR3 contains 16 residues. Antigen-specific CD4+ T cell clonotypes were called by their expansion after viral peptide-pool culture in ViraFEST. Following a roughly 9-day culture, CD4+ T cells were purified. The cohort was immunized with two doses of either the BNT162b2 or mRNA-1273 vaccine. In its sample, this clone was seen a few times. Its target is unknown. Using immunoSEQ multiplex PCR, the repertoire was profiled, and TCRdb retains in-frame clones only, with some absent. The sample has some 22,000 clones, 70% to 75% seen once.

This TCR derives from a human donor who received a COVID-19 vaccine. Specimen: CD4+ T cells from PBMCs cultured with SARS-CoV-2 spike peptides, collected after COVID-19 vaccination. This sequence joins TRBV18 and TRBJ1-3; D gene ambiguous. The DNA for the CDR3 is TGTGCCAGCTCAAGCCAGACGTCAATCTCTGGAAACACCATATATTTT. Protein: CASSSQTSISGNTIYF.